This TCR beta chain is drawn from a study of Ad26.COV2.S vaccination and SARS-CoV-2 variants. This clone was found a few times. As yet, its antigen is unknown. Generated by immunoSEQ multiplex PCR, the TCRdb table keeps only in-frame clones and is missing some. Seen here are about 350,000 clones, approximately 90% observed once, and the top ten hold roughly 4.8%. Sample treatment: some 20 received Ad26.COV2.S at low or high dose, single or two shots; 5 received placebo; per-sample allocation not given. On day 63 after the first injection, vaccine and placebo recipients gave samples. Recruitment in Boston yielded a donor of adult age, 18-55 years. General study results and limits: Those who received vaccine or placebo ended up with similar non-spike TCR breadth. Compared with placebo recipients, vaccine recipients had higher spike-specific TCR breadth. Total T cell responses were possibly underestimated by TCR breadth and depth analyses.

The sample in question was peripheral blood, obtained in a trial of Ad26.COV2.S vaccine versus placebo. The receptor comes from a person between 18 and 65 years old who received the Ad26.COV2.S COVID-19 vaccine or a placebo.

CDR3 sequence: CASSPLDRSSGSSYNSPLHF. The CDR3 DNA reads as TGTGCCAGCAGCCCATTAGACAGAAGCTCCGGTAGCTCCTATAATTCACCCCTCCACTTT. The gene calls are TRBV3-1 (or the pseudogene TRBV3-2) and TRBJ1-6, with D tentatively TRBD1 (5 bases). V was shortened by 4 bases and J by 0 bases, with 22 bases between the two germline ends. The germline CDR1 and CDR2 sequences are LGHDT and YNNKEL (reference sequence). The CDR3 runs to 20 residues.